This T cell receptor beta chain was retrieved from a study of cytomegalovirus exposure and HLA in healthy donors. Study context: Unique TCRs from HLA-typed donors, 80 million to 100 million of them, were held in an early data release.

This CDR3 contains 15 residues. Looked up from germline, CDR1 is SGHVS and CDR2 is FNYEAQ. Vbeta (60) and Jbeta (13) primers were used in the PCR. Clones were sequenced by immunoSEQ multiplex PCR, and TCRdb holds only the in-frame ones, with some missing. The sample lists over 150,000 clones; about 64% were seen once. The receptor comes from a man between 45 and 60 years old in good health and CMV-seronegative. The source material was PBMCs. This sequence joins TRBV7-6 and TRBJ2-5; D might be TRBD1 (6 bases). The tail of the sequence fits TRBJ2-7 better, so the J call may be wrong. CDR3 protein: CASSSTTDSSHEQYF. CDR3 nucleotides: TGTGCCAGCAGCTCCACGACGGACAGCAGCCACGAGCAGTACTTC.